The present T cell receptor (beta chain) was sequenced within a study of T cell changes during pregnancy in multiple sclerosis. From germline, CDR1 is GTSNPN and CDR2 SVGIG (reference sequence). CDR3 length: 20 amino acids. The V segment lost 3 bases and the J segment 0 bases; nucleotides outside the gene matches: 20. Only in-frame clones appear in the TCRdb table, and some are missing; sequencing was by immunoSEQ multiplex PCR. This table holds 70,000 to 90,000 clones, 91% found once. The sequence was collected from a female donor in good health, serving as a control in a pregnancy study. Some clones in this sample may be carry-over from other donors' samples. The V gene is TRBV30, the J gene TRBJ2-1; 7 bases are shared with TRBD2. This sample comprised PBMCs, obtained in the first trimester of pregnancy. The CDR3, as DNA: TGTGCCTGGAGAGAGACCCGTTGGTCGCGCGGGAGCTTCTCCTACAATGAGCAGTTCTTC. Amino acids: CAWRETRWSRGSFSYNEQFF.